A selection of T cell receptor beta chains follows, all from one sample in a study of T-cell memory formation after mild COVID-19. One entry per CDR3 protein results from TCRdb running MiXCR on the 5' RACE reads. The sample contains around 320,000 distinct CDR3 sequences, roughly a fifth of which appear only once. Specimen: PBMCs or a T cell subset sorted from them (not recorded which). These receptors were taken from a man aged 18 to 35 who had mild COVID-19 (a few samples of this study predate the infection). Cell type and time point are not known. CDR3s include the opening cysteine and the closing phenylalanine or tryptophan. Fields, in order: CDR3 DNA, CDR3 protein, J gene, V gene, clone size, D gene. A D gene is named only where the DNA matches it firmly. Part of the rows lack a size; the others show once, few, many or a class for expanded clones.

TGCGCCAGCAGCCGGGACAGGGAGTTCGGCTACGAGCAGTACTTC,CASSRDREFGYEQYF,TRBJ2-7,TRBV5-1,few,TRBD1
TGCGCCAGCAGCTTGGAGGGACAGGGTATTTCTGAAGCTTTCTTT,CASSLEGQGISEAFF,TRBJ1-1,TRBV5-1,few,TRBD1
TGTGCCAGCAGTTACTCTCGTGAAGGAGGGTTAGATGGCTACACCTTC,CASSYSREGGLDGYTF,TRBJ1-2,TRBV6-6,-,-
TGTGCCAGCACCGAAACCGGGACAGGGAATGAAAAACTGTTTTTT,CASTETGTGNEKLFF,TRBJ1-4,TRBV6-1,-,TRBD1
TGTGCCACGGTGGGAGGACAGGGGATCCATGGCTACACCTTC,CATVGGQGIHGYTF,TRBJ1-2,TRBV10-3,-,TRBD1
TGTGCCAGCAGCTGGCGGACAGGGAACACTGAAGCTTTCTTT,CASSWRTGNTEAFF,TRBJ1-1,TRBV7-8,few,TRBD1
TGTGCCAGCAGCCCAGGGATTTCGGATACGCAGTATTTT,CASSPGISDTQYF,TRBJ2-3,TRBV11-2,many,-
TGCGCCAGCAGCTTGAGGCCGGGAGACACTGAAGCTTTCTTT,CASSLRPGDTEAFF,TRBJ1-1,TRBV5-1,-,-
TGCGCCAGCAGCTTGAGGACAGGACCCCAGGATACGCAGTATTTT,CASSLRTGPQDTQYF,TRBJ2-3,TRBV5-1,-,TRBD1
TGTGCCAGCAGTCCTAGCCCGGGACACTTGTTTTTT,CASSPSPGHLFF,TRBJ1-4,TRBV6-5,few,-
TGCGCCAGCAGCTACATCACTAGCGGGAGCACAGATACGCAGTATTTT,CASSYITSGSTDTQYF,TRBJ2-3,TRBV5-1,few,TRBD2
TGTGCCAGCAGGGGCCTCTCTGAGACCCAGTACTTC,CASRGLSETQYF,TRBJ2-5,TRBV9,few,-
TGCGCCAGCAGCCAACTTCCGGGTTTCAGCACAGATACGCAGTATTTT,CASSQLPGFSTDTQYF,TRBJ2-3,TRBV4-3,-,-
TGTGCCAGCAGTTACGCTGAGTATGAAAAACTGTTTTTT,CASSYAEYEKLFF,TRBJ1-4,TRBV6-5,few,-
TGTGCCAGCAGTTTAGGGACACCGACCCAGTACTTC,CASSLGTPTQYF,TRBJ2-5,TRBV12-3/TRBV12-4,many,-
TGTGCCAGCTCACCCGGGGGCTCGTATAATCAGCCCCAGCATTTT,CASSPGGSYNQPQHF,TRBJ1-5,TRBV18,-,-
TGTGCCAGCAGCAATCGACAGGGGGTTGGGGAGACCCAGTACTTC,CASSNRQGVGETQYF,TRBJ2-5,TRBV7-6,few,TRBD1
TGTGCCAGCAGCCGCCGGGAGGGCCAAGGGGCTGAAGCTTTCTTT,CASSRREGQGAEAFF,TRBJ1-1,TRBV7-8,few,-
TGCGCCAGCAGAACCTTGGGTGAGACCCAGTACTTC,CASRTLGETQYF,TRBJ2-5,TRBV5-1,-,-
TGCAGTGCTAGTCCAGGGGGCGGGTATGGCTACACCTTC,CSASPGGGYGYTF,TRBJ1-2,TRBV20-1,-,TRBD1
TGTGCCAGCAGTTACGGGGCGGGAGCTACTGGCAATGAGCAGTTCTTC,CASSYGAGATGNEQFF,TRBJ2-1,TRBV6-5,-,TRBD2
TGTGCCAGCAGCGTAGCCCATTATGGCTACACCTTC,CASSVAHYGYTF,TRBJ1-2,TRBV9,once,-
TGCGCCAGCAGTCTGGGCGGGGGGGCCATCAATGAGCAGTTCTTC,CASSLGGGAINEQFF,TRBJ2-1,TRBV5-1,many,TRBD2
TGCAGCGTTGAGGACAGGGGGGCAGATACGCAGTATTTT,CSVEDRGADTQYF,TRBJ2-3,TRBV29-1,-,TRBD1
TGCGCCAGCAGCTTTAGCGGGACAAACACCGGGGAGCTGTTTTTT,CASSFSGTNTGELFF,TRBJ2-2,TRBV5-1,-,TRBD2
TGTGCCAGCAGTTACGAGGGCAGGTACAATGAGCAGTTCTTC,CASSYEGRYNEQFF,TRBJ2-1,TRBV6-2/TRBV6-3,-,-
TGTGCCAGCAGCGCGACGTACAGGAGCGGCTACACCTTC,CASSATYRSGYTF,TRBJ1-2,TRBV7-2,few,-
TGTGCCAGCAGCGTCGGGTTAAGGGTCGGCACTGAAGCTTTCTTT,CASSVGLRVGTEAFF,TRBJ1-1,TRBV7-2,few,-
TGTGCCAGCAGGGTTGCGGGTGGCCCCTACGAGCAGTACTTC,CASRVAGGPYEQYF,TRBJ2-7,TRBV27,-,-
TGTGCCAGCAGCTTACACCCAGGCGGGACGTCATACTTC,CASSLHPGGTSYF,TRBJ2-7,TRBV7-2,-,-
TGTGCCAGCAACGACAGGGGGCGGAATTCACCCCTCCACTTT,CASNDRGRNSPLHF,TRBJ1-6,TRBV2,-,TRBD1
TGTGCCAGCAGATCGGGACAGGGGATCGGAATGAACACTGAAGCTTTCTTT,CASRSGQGIGMNTEAFF,TRBJ1-1,TRBV6-2/TRBV6-3,-,TRBD1
TGTGCCAGCAGCTTAGCGGTTAGGAACACTGAAGCTTTCTTT,CASSLAVRNTEAFF,TRBJ1-1,TRBV11-2,-,-
TGTGCCAGCAGCTTTAAAAGGAATAATTCACCCCTCCACTTT,CASSFKRNNSPLHF,TRBJ1-6,TRBV7-2,-,-
TGTGCCAGCTCGCCGGACAGGGGGAGAAACATTCAGTACTTC,CASSPDRGRNIQYF,TRBJ2-4,TRBV18,many,TRBD1
TGTGCCAGCAGCCAAGACTGGCAGTCGGAGCAGTTCTTC,CASSQDWQSEQFF,TRBJ2-1,TRBV14,-,-
TGTGCCAGCAGCGTAGCCAGGGGCCGGGAGCTGTTTTTT,CASSVARGRELFF,TRBJ2-2,TRBV9,few,-
TGCGCCAGCAGCCAAGGGACAGGAGACAATCAGCCCCAGCATTTT,CASSQGTGDNQPQHF,TRBJ1-5,TRBV4-3,-,TRBD1
TGTGCCAGCAGTTTATTGGCTAGCGGGGGCGTGACCCAGTACTTC,CASSLLASGGVTQYF,TRBJ2-5,TRBV28,-,TRBD2
TGTGCCAGCAGAAAGTCTATCAGCTCCTACGAGCAGTACTTC,CASRKSISSYEQYF,TRBJ2-7,TRBV27,-,-
TGTGCCAGCAGCTTGGAGACAGGGCCAGATACGCAGTATTTT,CASSLETGPDTQYF,TRBJ2-3,TRBV5-5,many,TRBD1
TGTGCCACCATAGCGGGGGGGTCGCTCAATGAGCAGTTCTTC,CATIAGGSLNEQFF,TRBJ2-1,TRBV10-3,few,TRBD2
TGTGCCAGCAGCCCTTTGGTGGTTGGAGATACGCAGTATTTT,CASSPLVVGDTQYF,TRBJ2-3,TRBV5-4,few,-